Listed below are T cell receptor beta chains from one sample, sequenced in a study of T cell responses to AZD1222 COVID-19 vaccine. TCRdb's copy holds only in-frame clones and misses some; the assay was immunoSEQ multiplex PCR. The sample lists over 150,000 clones, roughly nine tenths seen once, with roughly 1.1% in the top ten. The sample in question was peripheral blood, obtained 28 days after the second AZD1222 dose. Receptors originate from an adult who received the AZD1222 COVID-19 vaccine. The CDR3 runs from the conserved cysteine through the conserved F or W. A D gene is named only where the DNA matches it firmly. Part of the rows lack a size; the others show once, few, many or a class for expanded clones.

v_gene,j_gene,abundance,len,d_gene,CDR3aa,CDR3nt
TRBV11-2,TRBJ2-7,-,14,-,CASSLELGPYEQYF,TGTGCCAGCAGCCTGGAGTTGGGACCCTACGAGCAGTACTTC
TRBV11-2,TRBJ1-2,-,15,-,CASSLVRASNYGYTF,TGTGCCAGCAGCTTAGTCAGGGCCTCGAACTATGGCTACACCTTC
TRBV7-8,TRBJ1-5,-,15,-,CASSLDLYSNQPQHF,TGTGCCAGCAGCTTAGATTTATATAGCAATCAGCCCCAGCATTTT
TRBV5-1,TRBJ2-5,once,14,-,CASSFLGGQETQYF,TGCGCCAGCAGCTTTCTTGGGGGGCAAGAGACCCAGTACTTC
TRBV7-2,TRBJ2-5,-,12,-,CASSLETGSQYF,TGTGCCAGCAGCTTAGAAACAGGGTCCCAGTACTTC
TRBV27,TRBJ2-7,few,16,-,CASRRALGGAGHEQYF,TGTGCCAGCAGAAGAGCCTTGGGGGGGGCGGGACACGAGCAGTACTTC
TRBV19,TRBJ2-7,-,16,TRBD1,CASSIGRGQGVYEQYF,TGTGCCAGTAGTATTGGGAGGGGACAGGGGGTCTACGAGCAGTACTTC
TRBV16,TRBJ1-1,once,15,TRBD1,CASSQGQGGNTEAFF,TGTGCCAGCAGCCAAGGACAGGGGGGGAACACTGAAGCTTTCTTT
TRBV16,TRBJ1-4,-,14,-,CASSHVRGNEKLFF,TGTGCCAGCAGCCATGTCAGGGGTAATGAAAAACTGTTTTTT
TRBV4-3,TRBJ2-1,-,18,-,CASSQVLNRGSQSNEQFF,TGCGCCAGCAGCCAAGTCTTGAATCGGGGGTCGCAATCTAATGAGCAGTTCTTC
TRBV27,TRBJ2-7,few,15,-,CASSLGTGNFYEQYF,TGTGCCAGCAGTTTAGGTACAGGGAATTTCTACGAGCAGTACTTC
TRBV2,TRBJ1-5,-,15,-,CASRRGGRINQPQHF,TGTGCCAGCAGGAGGGGGGGCCGTATAAATCAGCCCCAGCATTTT
TRBV19,TRBJ1-5,-,15,-,CASTRVLQGNQPQHF,TGTGCCAGTACCCGGGTCCTTCAAGGCAATCAGCCCCAGCATTTT
TRBV5-1,TRBJ1-2,few,19,TRBD1,CASSLARDRIGKANYGYTF,TGCGCCAGCAGCTTGGCTCGGGACAGAATCGGTAAAGCTAACTATGGCTACACCTTC
TRBV5-1,TRBJ1-1,-,13,-,CASSLQRAAEAFF,TGCGCCAGCAGCTTACAGAGAGCGGCTGAAGCTTTCTTT
TRBV12-5,TRBJ2-3,-,15,-,CASAPRGRDTDTQYF,TGTGCTAGTGCCCCGAGGGGTCGCGACACAGATACGCAGTATTTT
TRBV9,TRBJ1-1,many,13,-,CASSLGSPGEAFF,TGTGCCAGCAGCCTCGGGTCCCCGGGTGAAGCTTTCTTT
TRBV29-1,TRBJ2-7,-,13,TRBD1,CSVEGTGAREQYF,TGCAGCGTTGAGGGGACAGGGGCACGGGAGCAGTACTTC
TRBV27,TRBJ2-1,-,17,TRBD2,CASRSPTLAGDFNEQFF,TGTGCCAGCAGGTCCCCTACTTTAGCGGGGGATTTCAATGAGCAGTTCTTC
TRBV6-2/TRBV6-3,TRBJ1-5,few,12,-,CASSSVSLPQHF,TGTGCCAGCAGTAGTGTCTCACTGCCCCAGCATTTT
TRBV27,TRBJ2-2,-,16,-,CASSFFGAPGTGELFF,TGTGCCAGCAGTTTTTTTGGGGCGCCGGGCACCGGGGAGCTGTTTTTT
TRBV29-1,TRBJ1-1,-,13,TRBD1,CSVRGRLGTEAFF,TGCAGCGTCAGGGGGCGCTTGGGCACTGAAGCTTTCTTT
TRBV29-1,TRBJ1-2,-,11,-,CSLPDDYGYTF,TGCAGCCTCCCGGACGACTATGGCTACACCTTC
TRBV5-4,TRBJ1-1,-,14,-,CASSQSVMNTEAFF,TGTGCCAGCAGCCAGTCAGTTATGAACACTGAAGCTTTCTTT
TRBV2,TRBJ2-3,-,19,TRBD2,CASSEALPGTSGGADTQYF,TGTGCCAGCAGTGAAGCGCTTCCGGGGACTAGCGGGGGGGCAGATACGCAGTATTTT
TRBV4-1,TRBJ1-2,-,16,TRBD1,CASSHQLGQGDYGYTF,TGCGCCAGCAGCCACCAACTGGGACAGGGTGACTATGGCTACACCTTC
TRBV7-9,TRBJ1-3,-,16,-,CASSLDILMPGNTIYF,TGTGCCAGCAGCCTGGACATCCTCATGCCTGGAAACACCATATATTTT
TRBV5-4,TRBJ1-2,-,14,-,CASSLELTNYGYTF,TGTGCCAGCAGCTTGGAATTAACTAACTATGGCTACACCTTC
TRBV18,TRBJ1-6,-,13,-,CASSPTADSPLHF,TGTGCCAGCTCACCGACAGCCGATTCACCCCTCCACTTT
TRBV6-5,TRBJ1-1,-,12,-,CASSPGVTEAFF,TGTGCCAGCAGTCCAGGTGTCACTGAAGCTTTCTTT
TRBV9,TRBJ2-2,-,14,-,CASSVVGNTGELFF,TGTGCCAGCAGCGTAGTTGGGAACACCGGGGAGCTGTTTTTT
TRBV18,TRBJ2-2,-,16,-,CASSPTPPVDTGELFF,TGTGCCAGCTCACCCACCCCCCCGGTCGACACCGGGGAGCTGTTTTTT
TRBV7-9,TRBJ1-2,-,13,TRBD1,CASSLTGDYGYTF,TGTGCCAGCAGCTTGACAGGGGACTATGGCTACACCTTC
TRBV4-1,TRBJ2-4,-,15,-,CASSQDLRDANIQYF,TGCGCCAGCAGCCAAGATCTCCGGGACGCAAACATTCAGTACTTC
TRBV7-9,TRBJ2-5,-,16,TRBD1,CASSLRAGGEGETQYF,TGTGCCAGCAGCTTGAGGGCAGGGGGCGAGGGAGAGACCCAGTACTTC
TRBV9,TRBJ1-3,-,15,-,CASSVAGGPGNTIYF,TGTGCCAGCAGCGTAGCTGGGGGGCCTGGAAACACCATATATTTT
TRBV7-2,TRBJ2-7,-,14,TRBD2,CASSTRGGYYEQYF,TGTGCCAGCAGCACCCGGGGGGGATACTACGAGCAGTACTTC
TRBV5-1,TRBJ2-5,-,12,-,CASSLAVEAQYF,TGCGCCAGCAGCTTGGCCGTAGAGGCCCAGTACTTC
TRBV7-2,TRBJ2-5,-,14,-,CASSYNGGFGTQYF,TGTGCCAGCAGTTACAACGGAGGGTTCGGGACCCAGTACTTC
TRBV19,TRBJ2-2,-,15,-,CASTSGQVNTGELFF,-
TRBV27,TRBJ1-2,once,15,TRBD1,CASSFRAGGNYGYTF,TGTGCCAGCAGTTTCAGGGCAGGGGGTAACTATGGCTACACCTTC
TRBV5-1,TRBJ1-6,-,15,-,CASSPGARSNSPLHF,TGCGCCAGCAGTCCGGGGGCGCGCTCTAATTCACCCCTCCACTTT
TRBV2,TRBJ1-1,-,12,-,CASIEGLTLAFF,TGTGCCAGCATTGAAGGGCTTACTTTGGCTTTCTTT
TRBV6-5,TRBJ1-2,-,15,TRBD1,CASSSTGQGSSGYTF,TGTGCCAGCAGTAGCACTGGACAGGGCTCGAGTGGCTACACCTTC
TRBV6-2/TRBV6-3,TRBJ2-5,-,13,-,CASSQLGRETQYF,TGTGCCAGCAGTCAGCTGGGGCGAGAGACCCAGTACTTC
TRBV4-3,TRBJ2-3,few,15,-,CASSQDRGGADTQYF,TGCGCCAGCAGCCAAGATAGGGGGGGTGCAGATACGCAGTATTTT
TRBV6-2/TRBV6-3,TRBJ1-2,-,17,TRBD1,CASSFRQGVSYGYGYTF,TGTGCCAGCAGTTTTCGACAGGGAGTGAGCTATGGCTATGGCTACACCTTC
TRBV6-5,TRBJ1-4,-,15,-,CASSYSRTTNEKLFF,TGTGCCAGCAGTTACTCGAGAACAACTAATGAAAAACTGTTTTTT
TRBV30,TRBJ2-5,once,13,TRBD2,CAWSSGFQETQYF,TGTGCCTGGTCTAGCGGGTTCCAAGAGACCCAGTACTTC
TRBV7-6,TRBJ2-1,-,18,TRBD2,CASSLAGTSGGAGNEQFF,TGTGCCAGCAGCTTAGCGGGGACTAGCGGGGGGGCCGGCAATGAGCAGTTCTTC
TRBV5-1,TRBJ2-7,-,12,-,CASSLSGYEQYF,TGCGCCAGCAGCTTGTCCGGATACGAGCAGTACTTC
TRBV4-2,TRBJ2-5,-,15,TRBD2,CASSQEGLALETQYF,TGTGCCAGCAGCCAAGAGGGACTAGCGTTGGAGACCCAGTACTTC
TRBV10-1,TRBJ2-3,-,18,TRBD2,CASSPLAGGIPSTDTQYF,TGCGCCAGCAGTCCGCTAGCGGGGGGAATTCCTAGCACAGATACGCAGTATTTT
TRBV11-2,TRBJ2-7,-,15,TRBD1,CASSLPGQGVYEQYF,TGTGCCAGCAGCTTACCGGGACAGGGCGTCTACGAGCAGTACTTC